These 16 T cell receptor beta chains share one sample of origin, sequenced in a study of early T cells in non-severe SARS-CoV-2 infection. One entry per CDR3 protein, called by TCRdb with MiXCR from the 5' RACE reads. The sample shows 50,000 to 70,000 distinct CDR3 sequences, under 15% of them seen only once. Sequences were derived from whole blood, sampled at baseline. Receptors originate from an adult who was a healthcare worker with PCR-confirmed SARS-CoV-2 infection or an uninfected control (not recorded which).

This rearrangement joins TRBV18 to TRBJ2-1; 9 nucleotides agree with TRBD2. The junction had 1 base not matched to a gene; V was cut back by 1 base and J by 9 bases. CDR1 and CDR2 from the germline V gene are KGHSH and LQKENI. This CDR3 comprises 13 residues. The CDR3 nucleotides read TGTGCCAGCTCACCACGGCGGGAGGGTGAGCAGTTCTTC. This translates into CASSPRREGEQFF.

The chain combines TRBV6-5 with TRBJ2-7, with 7 bases matching TRBD2. The CDR3 has 20 amino acids. The germline V gene has CDR1 MNHEY and CDR2 SVGAGI. The junction had 21 bases not matched to a gene; V was cut back by 0 bases and J by 4 bases. CDR3 bases: TGTGCCAGCAGTTACTCGAATTTGGCAGTAGCCGGGGGAGCGGGATACGAGCAGTACTTC. It encodes CASSYSNLAVAGGAGYEQYF.

This clonotype was seen at least ten times. The genes are TRBV3-1 and TRBJ2-5; no firm D call. Trimming pared 2 bases from V and 2 bases from J, leaving 9 bases between. The CDR3 consists of 14 residues. Germline V gene sequence: CDR1 LGHDT, CDR2 YNNKEL (reference sequence). CDR3 nucleotide sequence: TGTGCCAGCAGCCAAACTATGTTGCAAGAGACCCAGTACTTC. Encoded protein: CASSQTMLQETQYF.

The table lists this clonotype with many counts. V gene TRBV20-1 combines with J gene TRBJ1-1; perhaps TRBD1 as D (5 bases). In germline, CDR1 is DFQATT, CDR2 SNEGSKA (reference sequence). V lost 6 bases and J 12 bases, leaving 17 bases between the germline ends. This CDR3 spans 11 amino acids. The chain's CDR3 is CSAGRGRETFF. The CDR3, as DNA: TGCAGTGCCGGGAGGGGCAGGGAGACTTTCTTT.

The rearrangement uses TRBV11-2 and TRBJ2-7, with a possible D match to TRBD1 (6 bases). CDR1 is SGHAT, CDR2 FQNNGV, per germline. This CDR3 has 14 amino acids. V was clipped by 7 bases and J by 0 bases, with 13 bases between them. For the CDR3, the DNA is TGTGCCAGCACCGCACAGGGCAGCTCCTACGAGCAGTACTTC. It encodes CASTAQGSSYEQYF.

With respect to this clonotype: At one end, the junction sequence differs from germline, possibly due to a read error. The rearrangement uses TRBV5-4 and TRBJ2-7; TRBD1 is a possible D gene (5 bases). CDR3 length: 13 amino acids. The germline V gene encodes CDR1 SGHNT and CDR2 YYREEE (reference sequence). As DNA, the CDR3 is TGTGCCAGCAGCCCCGGCAGGGAAGCACTCCCACGCTTC. This encodes CASSPGREALPRF.

This clonotype occurred a few times. V and J are TRBV6-2 or TRBV6-3 and TRBJ2-6; D gene uncertain. Germline V gives CDR1 MNHEY, CDR2 SVGEGT. This CDR3 contains 14 residues. The ends were cut back, 5 bases at V and 2 bases at J, with 7 bases in the middle. CDR3 coding DNA: TGTGCCAGCAGTGAACTGACTGGGGCCAACGTCCTGACTTTC. This encodes CASSELTGANVLTF.

The rearrangement joins TRBV19 to TRBJ2-7; perhaps D is TRBD1 or TRBD2 (5 bases each). Germline V gene sequence: CDR1 LNHDA, CDR2 SQIVND (reference sequence). Trimming pared 3 bases from V and 2 bases from J, leaving 17 bases between. This CDR3 comprises 16 residues. The CDR3 loop is CASSIFGTGITYEQYF. CDR3 nucleotides: TGTGCCAGTAGTATCTTCGGGACCGGGATAACCTACGAGCAGTACTTC.

This chain joins TRBV9 and TRBJ2-2; 7 positions match TRBD2. After removal of 4 bases from V and 4 bases from J, the junction contained 7 bases not matched to a gene. Per germline, CDR1 SGDLS and CDR2 YYNGEE. CDR3 length: 15 amino acids. This CDR3 is CASSLTSARTGELFF. In DNA form, the CDR3 reads TGTGCCAGCAGCCTTACTAGCGCCCGCACCGGGGAGCTGTTTTTT.

The CDR3 DNA is TGTGCCATCAGCCAGCAACAGATGGACACCGGGGAGCTGTTTTTT. Amino acid sequence: CAISQQQMDTGELFF. The chain carries TRBV10-3 and TRBJ2-2; D not certain. There are 15 residues in the CDR3. The germline gives CDR1 ENHRY, CDR2 SYGVKD. V lost 6 bases to trimming and J lost 3 bases, with 14 bases between them.

This clonotype has just a few counts. The chain joins TRBV10-1 to TRBJ2-5, with 9 bases fitting TRBD2. Germline loops: CDR1 WNHNN, CDR2 SYGVQD (reference sequence). V trimming: 5 bases; J trimming: 0 bases; junction bases outside the gene matches: 7. The CDR3 extends over 16 amino acids. The CDR3 loop is CASSNSAGGYQETQYF. The CDR3, as DNA: TGCGCCAGCAGTAATTCTGCGGGAGGGTACCAAGAGACCCAGTACTTC.

This clonotype turned up a few times. This chain links TRBV10-3 with TRBJ2-3, with D possibly TRBD2 on 5 matching bases. CDR3 length equals 12 residues. Trimming stripped 11 bases from V and 5 bases from J, with 14 bases between. CDR1 and CDR2 from the germline V gene are ENHRY and SYGVKD. The chain's CDR3 is CAVAGTRDTQYF. CDR3 DNA sequence: TGTGCCGTGGCGGGCACCAGAGATACGCAGTATTTT.

Concerning this clonotype: Sequence at one end of the junction differs from germline and may be a read error. The chain uses TRBV6-1 and TRBJ1-1; no definite D call. Germline V gene data show CDR1 as MNHNS and CDR2 as SASEGT. The CDR3 is made up of 13 amino acids. CDR3 nucleotides: TGCGCCAGCACCTATAACATGAACACTGAAGCTTTCTTT. The encoded protein is CASTYNMNTEAFF.

Only a few counts were recorded for this clonotype. The genes are TRBV20-1 and TRBJ2-1; 8 bases are a match to TRBD1. The ends lost 7 bases at V and 7 bases at J; junction bases unmatched: 6. CDR3 length equals 12 residues. Germline-derived CDR1 and CDR2 are DFQATT and SNEGSKA (reference sequence). Here the CDR3 DNA reads TGCAGTGGGACAGGGAGAGGGAATGAGCAGTTCTTC. Protein product: CSGTGRGNEQFF.

This clonotype has just a few counts. Germline and junction disagree at one end, which may indicate a read error. The rearrangement joins TRBV28 to TRBJ2-7; tentatively, D is TRBD2 (6 bases). The germline CDR1 and CDR2 sequences are MDHEN and SYDVKM. This CDR3 spans 14 amino acids. The CDR3 spells CASTEPGDSDEQYF. The CDR3 nucleotides are TGTGCCAGCACTGAACCGGGAGACTCCGACGAGCAGTACTTC.

The rearrangement joins TRBV24-1 to TRBJ2-3; TRBD2 agrees at 9 bases. The V segment lost 3 bases and the J segment 1 base; nucleotides outside the gene matches: 4. The CDR3 has 16 amino acids. Germline values: CDR1 KGHDR, CDR2 SFDVKD. DNA of the CDR3: TGTGCCACCAGTGATAGGTCTAGCGGGGGCACAGATACGCAGTATTTT. Translating gives CATSDRSSGGTDTQYF.